This is a list of T cell receptor beta chains from one sample in a study of T cell clusters in autoimmune cytopenias. TCRdb reanalyzed the multiplex PCR reads, giving one entry per CDR3 protein sequence and no DNA. The sample totals about 1,600 distinct CDR3 sequences. The sample comprised peripheral blood. These receptors originate from a human donor with an autoimmune cytopenia, with autoimmune hepatitis or in good health (not recorded which). CDR3s include the opening cysteine and the closing phenylalanine or tryptophan. Fields, in order: clone size, V gene, J gene, CDR3 protein. The listing skips clone size in some rows; elsewhere it reads once, few, many or a size class.

medium-sized	TRBV11-1	TRBJ2-1	CASSPGTSGVTNEQFF
medium-sized	TRBV12-3/TRBV12-4	TRBJ1-1	CASQIGLTEAFF
NA	TRBV5-1	TRBJ2-1	CASSENWPETYNEQFF
large	TRBV29-1	TRBJ2-1	CSVEEGLAGLNEQFF
NA	TRBV7-6	TRBJ2-1	CASSLGSPNPDYNEQFF
NA	TRBV19	TRBJ2-3	CARGKEERGASDYTDTQYF
NA	TRBV27	TRBJ1-1	CASHPGFNTEAFF
NA	TRBV12-3/TRBV12-4	TRBJ1-4	CASSFGLGTNEKLFF
NA	TRBV6-1	TRBJ2-2	CASRGSWSGELFF
NA	TRBV11-2	TRBJ2-7	CASSVSHVPGSSYEQYF
NA	TRBV2	TRBJ2-2	CASSVAGETGELFF
NA	TRBV11-1	TRBJ1-3	CASSTGQFSGNTIYF
medium-sized	TRBV5-4	TRBJ2-5	CASSLAREETQYF
NA	TRBV28	TRBJ2-1	CASSLSNEQFF
NA	TRBV20-1	TRBJ2-7	CSARGGTGKYEQYF
NA	TRBV5-6	TRBJ2-3	CASSFIRGTDTQYF
NA	TRBV14	TRBJ2-7	CASSTRTGGHEQYF
NA	TRBV5-1	TRBJ2-3	CASSLLQGIKRGTDTQYF
NA	TRBV7-2	TRBJ2-1	CASRAGGLLYEQFF
medium-sized	TRBV5-4	TRBJ2-1	CASSQDRGDEQFF
NA	TRBV27	TRBJ2-1	CASSLSGAGSREQFF